The 28 T cell receptor beta chains listed next were all sequenced from one sample in a study of PD-1 blockade in classical Hodgkin lymphoma. Time point specified: cycle 4 day 1 (C4D1), after 5 to 7 weeks of nivolumab. Each of the patients experienced relapse following autologous stem cell transplantation, and their brentuximab vedotin exposure differed. Through magnetic negative selection, CD8+ T cells were separated from PBMCs that had been thawed. Profiled with immunoSEQ multiplex PCR; TCRdb holds only in-frame clones, not every one. The table lists approximately 19,000 clones, less than 90% of them singletons, with roughly 5% in the top ten. The specimen was CD8+ T cells from blood, collected before the fourth cycle of nivolumab. The receptors stem from a human donor with classical Hodgkin lymphoma.

V is TRBV6-5 and J is TRBJ1-4; D gene ambiguous. The CDR3 is 15 residues long. Germline-derived CDR1 and CDR2 are MNHEY and SVGAGI. Trimming shortened V by 1 base and J by 2 bases, and 8 bases separated the two germline ends. This chain's CDR3 is CASSYLDHTNEKLFF. DNA of the CDR3: TGTGCCAGCAGTTACTTGGACCATACTAATGAAAAACTGTTTTTT.

The chain carries TRBV7-7 and TRBJ2-1; 7 positions match TRBD2. This CDR3 contains 14 residues. V lost 0 bases to trimming and J lost 5 bases; unmatched junction nucleotides: 1. The germline V gene has CDR1 SSHAT and CDR2 FNYEAQ (reference sequence). The CDR3 coding sequence is TGTGCCAGCAGCTTAGCGAGCGGGAACAATGAGCAGTTCTTC. Protein product: CASSLASGNNEQFF.

A few counts support this clone. The chain combines TRBV5-4 with TRBJ2-7, with D hard to call. CDR1 is SGHNT and CDR2 is YYREEE in the germline V gene (reference sequence). The germline V and J ends were trimmed by 0 bases and 3 bases, with 4 bases remaining between them. CDR3 length: 12 amino acids. CDR3 loop: CASSLGRYEQYF. For the CDR3, the DNA is TGTGCCAGCAGCTTGGGCCGCTACGAGCAGTACTTC.

The gene calls are TRBV6-5 and TRBJ2-7; no definite D call. CDR1 MNHEY and CDR2 SVGAGI come from the germline V gene. Trimming pared 4 bases from V and 0 bases from J, leaving 13 bases between. The CDR3 length is 15 residues. The CDR3 protein is CASSLTVYGSYEQYF. CDR3 coding DNA: TGTGCCAGCAGTTTAACAGTATACGGCTCCTACGAGCAGTACTTC.

The chain joins TRBV2 to TRBJ2-1; D is ambiguous. CDR1 is SNHLY and CDR2 is FYNNEI in the germline V gene. The germline V and J ends were trimmed by 9 bases and 10 bases, with 10 bases remaining between them. The CDR3 is made up of 10 amino acids. The CDR3 loop is CASMIREQFF. The CDR3 nucleotides are TGTGCCAGTATGATAAGGGAGCAGTTCTTC.

The rearrangement joins TRBV9 to TRBJ2-1; unclear D gene. Germline V CDR1 and CDR2: SGDLS, YYNGEE. V was clipped by 4 bases and J by 6 bases, with 5 bases between them. The CDR3 has 11 amino acids. This CDR3 is CASSTLNEQFF. CDR3 in DNA: TGTGCCAGCAGCACCCTCAATGAGCAGTTCTTC.

The chain has TRBV11-1 and TRBJ2-7; 7 bases map to TRBD2. The CDR3 covers 18 residues. With 3 bases clipped from V and 0 bases from J, the junction kept 14 bases outside the gene matches. The germline gives CDR1 SGHAT, CDR2 FQDESV (reference sequence). The CDR3 spells CASSLARGEQAASYEQYF. DNA for the CDR3: TGTGCCAGCAGCTTGGCTCGGGGGGAACAAGCTGCCTCCTACGAGCAGTACTTC. The full variable domain, with the rest looked up from reference TRBV11-1 and TRBJ2-7, is EAEVAQSPRYKITEKSQAVAFWCDPISGHATLYWYRQILGQGPELLVQFQDESVVDDSQLPKDRFSAERLKGVDSTLKIQPAELGDSAMYLCASSLARGEQAASYEQYFGPGTRLTVT.

The chain is built from TRBV27 and TRBJ2-1, with 7 bases aligning to TRBD2. This CDR3 spans 14 amino acids. The V gene end was trimmed by 6 bases and the J gene end by 7 bases; junction bases not matched to a gene: 9. CDR1 and CDR2 from the germline V gene are MNHEY and SMNVEV (reference sequence). CDR3 residues: CASRPGGSWNEQFF. In DNA, the CDR3 is TGTGCCAGCAGGCCCGGCGGGAGTTGGAATGAGCAGTTCTTC.

V usage is TRBV5-1 and J usage is TRBJ1-2; the D gene is possibly TRBD1 (6 bases). V gave up 0 bases and J gave up 2 bases, with 20 bases separating them. The CDR3 loop spans 18 amino acids. The germline V gene encodes CDR1 SGHRS and CDR2 YFSETQ. CDR3 loop: CASSLVPTGTRGNYGYTF. The CDR3 region has the DNA TGCGCCAGCAGCTTGGTTCCCACAGGGACGAGGGGCAACTATGGCTACACCTTC.

CDR3 sequence (DNA): TGTGCCTGGACCCCCCCTGCGGGCGGCGGATACTCTGGGGCCAACGTCCTGACTTTC. Translation: CAWTPPAGGGYSGANVLTF. This chain links TRBV30 with TRBJ2-6; D possibly corresponds to TRBD2 (5 bases). Germline V gene data show CDR1 as GTSNPN and CDR2 as SVGIG (reference sequence). This CDR3 is built from 19 residues. Trimming stripped 4 bases from V and 0 bases from J, with 22 bases between.

The V call is TRBV29-1, the J call TRBJ2-1, with 11 bases identical to TRBD2. Germline V gives CDR1 SQVTM, CDR2 ANQGSEA. The CDR3 is made up of 13 amino acids. After removal of 5 bases from V and 7 bases from J, the junction contained 4 bases not matched to a gene. CDR3 nucleotide sequence: TGCAGCGTTTCCGGGACTAGCGGTAATGAGCAGTTCTTC. It translates to CSVSGTSGNEQFF.

The chain combines TRBV6-5 with TRBJ1-5; TRBD1 matches 8 bases. Germline values: CDR1 MNHEY, CDR2 SVGAGI. This CDR3 contains 14 residues. Germline trimming cut 5 bases from V and 1 base from J; bases unmatched to any gene: 1. The CDR3 protein is CASSGTGSNQPQHF. CDR3 in DNA: TGTGCCAGCAGTGGGACAGGCAGCAATCAGCCCCAGCATTTT.

This chain joins TRBV28 and TRBJ1-4; TRBD1 might be the D (6 bases). This CDR3 contains 14 residues. Germline V gene sequence: CDR1 MDHEN, CDR2 SYDVKM. Trimming shortened V by 7 bases and J by 5 bases, and 14 bases separated the two germline ends. The CDR3 coding sequence is TGTGCCAGCACCTGGGACACCAACAATGAAAAACTGTTTTTT. The encoded protein is CASTWDTNNEKLFF.

The chain carries TRBV7-9 and TRBJ2-7; a possible D gene is TRBD1 (5 bases). The ends were cut back, 0 bases at V and 5 bases at J, with 11 bases in the middle. From germline, CDR1 is SEHNR and CDR2 FQNEAQ (reference sequence). The CDR3 is 14 amino acids. The CDR3 DNA reads as TGTGCCAGCAGCTTAGCGGGATGGGGCGACGAGCAGTACTTC. Translated, it gives CASSLAGWGDEQYF.

V is TRBV27 and J is TRBJ2-7; weak D call: TRBD1 (5 bases). This CDR3 comprises 15 residues. Germline V gene lookup returns CDR1 MNHEY and CDR2 SMNVEV (reference sequence). Trimming left V 2 bases short and J 2 bases short, with 13 bases between. CDR3 DNA: TGTGCCAGCAGTTTACGGCAGGGTCCGCCCTACGAGCAGTACTTC. This gives the protein CASSLRQGPPYEQYF.

The rearrangement uses TRBV2 and TRBJ2-7, with D perhaps TRBD2 (5 bases). V lost 2 bases, J lost 2 bases, and 10 bases lay in between. There are 14 residues in the CDR3. Per the germline V gene, CDR1 is SNHLY and CDR2 is FYNNEI. The CDR3 protein is CASSENGVTYEQYF. CDR3 coding DNA: TGTGCCAGCAGTGAAAACGGGGTTACCTACGAGCAGTACTTC.

V gene TRBV7-8 combines with J gene TRBJ2-5, with 9 bases lining up with TRBD1. The CDR3 has 19 amino acids. Losses at the gene ends were 2 bases for V and 3 bases for J; bases not matched to a gene: 16. Germline CDR1 reads SGHVS; CDR2 reads FQNEAQ. The CDR3 DNA is TGTGCCAGCAGCTTAAACCTACCCCGGCCGGGACAGGGTAAAGAGACCCAGTACTTC. The encoded protein is CASSLNLPRPGQGKETQYF.

The V gene is TRBV28, the J gene TRBJ2-6; perhaps TRBD2 as D (6 bases). V was shortened by 8 bases and J by 0 bases, with 8 bases between the two germline ends. Per the germline V gene, CDR1 is MDHEN and CDR2 is SYDVKM. The CDR3 runs 14 residues. This chain's CDR3 is CASWGVSGANVLTF. The CDR3 DNA is TGTGCCAGCTGGGGGGTCTCTGGGGCCAACGTCCTGACTTTC.

The rearrangement joins TRBV19 to TRBJ1-3; the D is unclear. The V end lost 5 bases, the J end lost 2 bases, and 19 bases lay between the germline ends. Germline CDR1 and CDR2: LNHDA and SQIVND (reference sequence). The CDR3 sequence is 17 residues long. CDR3 sequence (DNA): TGTGCCAGTAGTCCCCGCCCCACCTTCATGCCTGGAAACACCATATATTTT. This encodes CASSPRPTFMPGNTIYF.

This clone has a single count. The rearrangement links TRBV15 to TRBJ2-7; 7 bases fit TRBD2. The V gene end was trimmed by 5 bases and the J gene end by 4 bases; junction bases not matched to a gene: 8. Germline V gene lookup returns CDR1 LNHNV and CDR2 YYDKDF (reference sequence). The CDR3 covers 14 residues. CDR3 coding DNA: TGTGCCACCAGCCCAGTGGGTAGCGGGTACGAGCAGTACTTC. Its protein is CATSPVGSGYEQYF. The variable domain in full, with the rest retrieved from reference TRBV15 and TRBJ2-7, is DAMVIQNPRYQVTQFGKPVTLSCSQTLNHNVMYWYQQKSSQAPKLLFHYYDKDFNNEADTPDNFQSRRPNTSFCFLDIRSPGLGDTAMYLCATSPVGSGYEQYFGPGTRLTVT.

The J gene is TRBJ2-7, the V gene TRBV19; 9 nucleotides match TRBD2. V was pared by 5 bases and J by 5 bases, with 10 bases of the junction left unmatched. The germline V gene has CDR1 LNHDA and CDR2 SQIVND (reference sequence). The CDR3 spans 15 residues. CDR3 in DNA: TGTGCCAGTAGTCCCTTTGCGGGGGGGTCCGACGAGCAGTACTTC. Encoded protein: CASSPFAGGSDEQYF.

In this sample, this clone turned up a few times. The chain uses TRBV28 and TRBJ2-7; 8 bases line up with TRBD1. The V gene's germline CDR1 is MDHEN and CDR2 SYDVKM. The CDR3 is 13 residues long. J gave up 3 bases and V 6 bases, and 4 bases lay outside the gene matches. This CDR3 reads CASSTGTGYEQYF. DNA of the CDR3: TGTGCCAGCAGCACCGGGACAGGCTACGAGCAGTACTTC.

The chain has TRBV28 and TRBJ2-7; 13 bases agree with TRBD2. Germline V gives CDR1 MDHEN, CDR2 SYDVKM. Losses at the gene ends were 7 bases for V and 0 bases for J; bases not matched to a gene: 9. The CDR3 is 17 residues long. The CDR3 loop reads CASTPTSGRTLSYEQYF. Written as DNA, the CDR3 is TGTGCCAGCACCCCGACTAGCGGGAGGACCCTCTCCTACGAGCAGTACTTC.

This chain links TRBV19 with TRBJ2-2; D is perhaps TRBD2 (5 bases). V lost 3 bases and J 3 bases, leaving 14 bases between the germline ends. The CDR3 sequence is 16 residues long. CDR1 LNHDA and CDR2 SQIVND come from the germline V gene (reference sequence). CDR3 DNA: TGTGCCAGTAGTATGCGGGTAGGAGGCCACACCGGGGAGCTGTTTTTT. Translating gives CASSMRVGGHTGELFF.

This chain connects TRBV10-2 to TRBJ2-5; the D is unclear. Trimming removed 1 base at V and 5 bases at J, with 11 bases between. From germline, CDR1 is WSHSY and CDR2 SAAADI. The length of the CDR3 is 14 residues. CDR3 region: CASSELSPGETQYF. The DNA of the CDR3 is TGCGCCAGCAGTGAGTTATCGCCTGGGGAGACCCAGTACTTC.

The gene calls are TRBV7-9 and TRBJ2-1, with 8 bases aligning to TRBD2. This CDR3 has 16 amino acids. With V trimmed by 3 bases and J by 0 bases, 4 bases remained unmatched. CDR1 and CDR2 (germline): SEHNR, FQNEAQ (reference sequence). CDR3 in DNA: TGTGCCAGCAGCTTGCCGGCGGGAGGCTCCTACAATGAGCAGTTCTTC. It translates to CASSLPAGGSYNEQFF. The variable domain in full, completed from reference TRBV7-9 and TRBJ2-1, reads DTGVSQNPRHKITKRGQNVTFRCDPISEHNRLYWYRQTLGQGPEFLTYFQNEAQLEKSRLLSDRFSAERPKGSFSTLEIQRTEQGDSAMYLCASSLPAGGSYNEQFFGPGTRLTVL.

V and J are TRBV20-1 and TRBJ2-7, with 12 positions matching TRBD2. This CDR3 is built from 11 residues. Trimming cost V 1 base and J 11 bases; bases outside gene matches: 0. Germline CDR1 DFQATT, CDR2 SNEGSKA (reference sequence). CDR3 DNA sequence: TGCAGTGCTAGAGCTAGCGGGAGGGAGTACTTC. This gives the protein CSARASGREYF.

The chain uses TRBV7-5 and TRBJ2-7; TRBD2, the D gene given by the table, was not confirmed from the DNA. TRBV7-5 is given as a pseudogene. There are 19 residues in the CDR3. The CDR3 DNA sequence: TGTGCCAGAAGTTACGTTAGGACTAGCGGGAGGGGAAATTCCTACGAGCAGTACTTC. This gives the protein CARSYVRTSGRGNSYEQYF.